One and the same sample provided the 20 T cell receptor beta chains below, sequenced in a study of CD8+ T cells in alopecia areata. cDNA reverse transcribed from extracted RNA served as the sequencing template. Sequenced by immunoSEQ multiplex PCR; TCRdb stores in-frame clones only, minus some. The repertoire holds more than 200,000 clones, with roughly two thirds as singletons. Sequenced here: CD4+ T cells sorted from blood, sampled at week 0. These receptors were obtained from a human donor with alopecia areata.

In this sample, this clone turned up a few times. The chain carries TRBV6-5 and TRBJ1-6, with D maybe TRBD1 (6 bases). CDR3 size: 15 residues. CDR1 is MNHEY, CDR2 SVGAGI, per germline. V lost 7 bases, J lost 7 bases, and 17 bases lay in between. Here the CDR3 reads CASNLNRVRNSPLHF. The CDR3 region has the DNA TGTGCCAGCAACCTTAACAGGGTTCGGAATTCACCCCTCCACTTT.

The rearrangement joins TRBV29-1 to TRBJ2-7, with D possibly matching TRBD1 (6 bases). This CDR3 comprises 14 residues. Germline CDR1 is SQVTM and CDR2 is ANQGSEA. The V end was cut by 7 bases, the J end by 1 base, with 17 bases between. The CDR3 region is CSAADRWGSYEQYF. The CDR3 coding sequence is TGCAGCGCTGCGGACAGATGGGGATCCTACGAGCAGTACTTC.

The chain couples TRBV5-6 to TRBJ2-5; D gene ambiguous. The DNA matches TRBJ2-7 better at its end, which makes the J call doubtful. The CDR3 is 15 residues long. Germline CDR1 SGHDT, CDR2 YYEEEE. The CDR3 region has the DNA TGTGCCAGCAGCTTGGTGGTGGCAGCTGATTACGAGCAGTACTTC. It is translated as CASSLVVAADYEQYF.

A word on this clone: The same CDR3 is also encoded by other DNA sequences in this sample. CDR3 nucleotides: TGTGCCTGGAGTGGTGGGGGCGATCAGCCCCAGCATTTT. This gives the protein CAWSGGGDQPQHF. The genes are TRBV30 and TRBJ1-5, with D possibly being TRBD1 (6 bases). Trimming shortened V by 1 base and J by 5 bases, and 9 bases separated the two germline ends. Looked up from germline, CDR1 is GTSNPN and CDR2 is SVGIG (reference sequence). The CDR3 is 13 amino acids.

The genes are TRBV30 and TRBJ2-1; 7 bases are shared with TRBD1. Germline assignment: CDR1 GTSNPN and CDR2 SVGIG (reference sequence). J was trimmed by 8 bases and V by 3 bases; bases with no gene match: 4. This CDR3 contains 12 residues. CDR3: CAWSPQGYEQFF. For the CDR3, the DNA is TGTGCCTGGAGCCCACAGGGGTATGAGCAGTTCTTC.

The chain joins TRBV7-6 to TRBJ2-5; D call uncertain. Germline loops: CDR1 SGHVS, CDR2 FNYEAQ. Between the trimmed V and J ends, which lost 1 base and 7 bases, there was a span of 10 bases. This CDR3 is 13 amino acids long. CDR3 sequence reads: CASSLGGGGTQYF. The CDR3 region has the DNA TGTGCCAGCAGCTTAGGGGGTGGTGGGACCCAGTACTTC. Complete variable domain (other parts from reference TRBV7-6 and TRBJ2-5): GAGVSQSPRYKVTKRGQDVALRCDPISGHVSLYWYRQALGQGPEFLTYFNYEAQQDKSGLPNDRFSAERPEGSISTLTIQRTEQRDSAMYRCASSLGGGGTQYFGPGTRLLVL.

This clone has only one observation. The chain employs TRBV5-1 and TRBJ2-3, with 7 positions matching TRBD1. The CDR3 spans 17 residues. V lost 0 bases to trimming and J lost 1 base; unmatched junction nucleotides: 8. Germline V gives CDR1 SGHRS, CDR2 YFSETQ. DNA of the CDR3: TGCGCCAGCAGCTTGGCGGTACAGGGGCTCCGCACAGATACGCAGTATTTT. It encodes CASSLAVQGLRTDTQYF. Full variable domain (remainder filled in from reference TRBV5-1 and TRBJ2-3): KAGVTQTPRYLIKTRGQQVTLSCSPISGHRSVSWYQQTPGQGLQFLFEYFSETQRNKGNFPGRFSGRQFSNSRSEMNVSTLELGDSALYLCASSLAVQGLRTDTQYFGPGTRLTVL.

This rearrangement joins TRBV7-2 to TRBJ2-1; D possibly matches TRBD1 or TRBD2 (5 bases each). The V and J ends lost 5 bases and 4 bases respectively, with 12 bases between them. This CDR3 has 14 amino acids. The germline V gene has CDR1 SGHTA and CDR2 FQGNSA. The CDR3 sequence: CASSGDPNYNEQFF. DNA for the CDR3: TGTGCCAGCAGCGGGGACCCGAATTACAATGAGCAGTTCTTC.

As to this clone: A read error may account for a junction end that differs from germline. The chain recombines TRBV7-7 with TRBJ2-3; D is uncertain. CDR1 is SSHAT, CDR2 FNYEAQ, per germline (reference sequence). The CDR3 has 13 amino acids. CDR3 coding DNA: TGTGCTAGCAGCTCACGGCCAGGCGACACGCAGTATTTT. Encoded protein: CASSSRPGDTQYF.

The chain joins TRBV7-2 to TRBJ2-1, with TRBD2 as a possible D gene (5 bases). Per the germline V gene, CDR1 is SGHTA and CDR2 is FQGNSA. The CDR3 has 14 amino acids. Trimming removed 5 bases at V and 5 bases at J, with 13 bases between. DNA of the CDR3: TGTGCCAGCAGCCCCGGGATTAGCGACAATGAGCAGTTCTTC. It yields the protein CASSPGISDNEQFF.

The rearrangement joins TRBV2 to TRBJ2-5, with TRBD2 matching over 10 bases. CDR3 length: 14 residues. Germline values: CDR1 SNHLY, CDR2 FYNNEI. V dropped 10 bases and J dropped 4; count of bases not matched to a gene: 9. The CDR3 loop reads CANAGASGGETQYF. CDR3 bases: TGTGCCAACGCCGGCGCTAGCGGGGGAGAGACCCAGTACTTC. The full variable domain, its missing parts supplied by reference TRBV2 and TRBJ2-5, is EPEVTQTPSHQVTQMGQEVILRCVPISNHLYFYWYRQILGQKVEFLVSFYNNEISEKSEIFDDQFSVERPDGSNFTLKIRSTKLEDSAMYFCANAGASGGETQYFGPGTRLLVL.

This chain links TRBV30 with TRBJ1-2, with no clear D. Per germline, CDR1 GTSNPN and CDR2 SVGIG (reference sequence). The CDR3 contains 14 residues. V was pared by 0 bases and J by 4 bases, with 12 bases between. The DNA of the CDR3 is TGTGCCTGGAGTGTACTTTTGGGAACCTATGGCTACACCTTC. Its translation: CAWSVLLGTYGYTF.

The chain couples TRBV5-6 to TRBJ2-7; the match to TRBD2 covers 11 bases. The CDR3 is made up of 15 amino acids. V lost 6 bases to trimming and J lost 2 bases; unmatched junction nucleotides: 7. Germline V gives CDR1 SGHDT, CDR2 YYEEEE. CDR3 nucleotides: TGTGCCAGCAACCGTCTAGCGGGGGGAACCTACGAGCAGTACTTC. It specifies CASNRLAGGTYEQYF.

The chain has TRBV27 and TRBJ2-1, with D unclear. Germline CDR1 reads MNHEY; CDR2 reads SMNVEV (reference sequence). The V gene lost 7 bases and the J gene lost 2 bases, with 9 bases spanning the gap. The CDR3 consists of 13 residues. This CDR3 is CASKADPYNEQFF. CDR3 DNA: TGTGCCAGCAAGGCGGACCCCTACAATGAGCAGTTCTTC.

By proportion, this clone is medium-sized (0.01 to 0.1%). The CDR3, as DNA: TGCAGCGTTGGGGGCAATGGATACGAGCAGTACTTC. Translated, it gives CSVGGNGYEQYF. The chain uses TRBV29-1 and TRBJ2-7; weak D call: TRBD1 (5 bases). V lost 4 bases to trimming and J lost 4 bases, with 11 bases between them. From germline, CDR1 is SQVTM and CDR2 ANQGSEA. This CDR3 contains 12 residues.

The rearrangement uses TRBV15 and TRBJ2-5; D is undetermined. Germline V gene data show CDR1 as LNHNV and CDR2 as YYDKDF (reference sequence). The CDR3 is 12 residues long. V was cut by 5 bases and J by 7 bases, with 11 bases left in between. DNA for the CDR3: TGTGCCACCAGCGGTGGGGTGGGGACCCAGTACTTC. It is translated as CATSGGVGTQYF. The whole variable domain, filled in from reference TRBV15 and TRBJ2-5, reads DAMVIQNPRYQVTQFGKPVTLSCSQTLNHNVMYWYQQKSSQAPKLLFHYYDKDFNNEADTPDNFQSRRPNTSFCFLDIRSPGLGDTAMYLCATSGGVGTQYFGPGTRLLVL.

The chain combines TRBV7-2 with TRBJ1-1; no definite D call. The V end lost 1 base, the J end lost 8 bases, and 5 bases lay between the germline ends. This CDR3 is built from 11 residues. CDR1 SGHTA and CDR2 FQGNSA come from the germline V gene. In DNA form, the CDR3 reads TGTGCCAGCAGCTTAGAGGTCGAAGCTTTCTTT. Amino acids: CASSLEVEAFF. The full variable domain, its missing parts supplied by reference TRBV7-2 and TRBJ1-1, is GAGVSQSPSNKVTEKGKDVELRCDPISGHTALYWYRQSLGQGLEFLIYFQGNSAPDKSGLPSDRFSAERTGGSVSTLTIQRTQQEDSAVYLCASSLEVEAFFGQGTRLTVV.

This CDR3 reads CASSLWGSEAFF. CDR3 bases: TGTGCCAGCAGCTTATGGGGTTCTGAAGCTTTCTTT. The chain combines TRBV11-2 with TRBJ1-1, with D hard to call. Trimming shortened V by 2 bases and J by 6 bases, and 7 bases separated the two germline ends. CDR3 length: 12 residues. Germline V gene sequence: CDR1 SGHAT, CDR2 FQNNGV.

The CDR3 spells CASSSTGVQETQYF. CDR3 DNA sequence: TGCGCCAGCAGCTCGACAGGGGTTCAAGAGACCCAGTACTTC. The J gene is TRBJ2-5, the V gene TRBV5-1; 8 bases match TRBD1. The germline CDR1 and CDR2 sequences are SGHRS and YFSETQ. CDR3 length equals 14 residues. V lost 3 bases and J lost 2; bases outside the gene matches: 3. Full variable domain (rest looked up from reference TRBV5-1 and TRBJ2-5): KAGVTQTPRYLIKTRGQQVTLSCSPISGHRSVSWYQQTPGQGLQFLFEYFSETQRNKGNFPGRFSGRQFSNSRSEMNVSTLELGDSALYLCASSSTGVQETQYFGPGTRLLVL.

The chain joins TRBV18 to TRBJ2-5; 8 positions agree with TRBD2. CDR3 length: 18 residues. V was clipped by 0 bases and J by 1 base; unmatched bases: 10. Per the germline V gene, CDR1 is KGHSH and CDR2 is LQKENI. CDR3 DNA: TGTGCCAGCTCACCACCTCGCGCAGCGGGGGCCCCCCAAGAGACCCAGTACTTC. Translating gives CASSPPRAAGAPQETQYF.